Reported below is one T cell receptor beta chain. Its antigen is unknown. The record originates from a study of blood T cells in healthy people across ages. Study as a whole: When template switching was applied, about one barcoded beta molecule was captured per two T cells.

Through a sample-barcoded 5' primer and a J-beta primer mix, a second PCR was run for about 6 to 11 cycles. In TCRdb, the 5' RACE reads were re-called with MiXCR into one record per CDR3 protein. The repertoire includes around 1.5 million distinct CDR3 sequences, around 36% of them detected once, and around 11% sits in the top ten. Study-level points and caveats: CMV status of donors was unknown, possibly confounding expanded clonotype changes.

The origin of this receptor is a woman aged 25-40 years in good health. Sequencing used blood.

This CDR3 reads CASSLDLWGPYGYTF. In DNA form, the CDR3 reads TGCGCCAGCAGTCTGGATTTATGGGGGCCCTATGGCTACACCTTC. The chain is built from TRBV5-1 and TRBJ1-2, with a tentative D call TRBD1 (6 bases). Germline V gene sequence: CDR1 SGHRS, CDR2 YFSETQ. The ends were cut back, 5 bases at V and 4 bases at J, with 18 bases in the middle. This CDR3 spans 15 amino acids.